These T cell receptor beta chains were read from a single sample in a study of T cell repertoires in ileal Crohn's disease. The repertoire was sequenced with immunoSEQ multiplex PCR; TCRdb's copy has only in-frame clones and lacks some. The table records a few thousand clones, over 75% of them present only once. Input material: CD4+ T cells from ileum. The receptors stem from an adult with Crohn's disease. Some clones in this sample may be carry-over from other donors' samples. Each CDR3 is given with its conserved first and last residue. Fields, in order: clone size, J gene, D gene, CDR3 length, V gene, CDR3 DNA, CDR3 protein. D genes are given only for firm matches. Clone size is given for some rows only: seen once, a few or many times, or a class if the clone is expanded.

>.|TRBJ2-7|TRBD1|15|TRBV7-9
TGTGCCAGCAGCATGTTACAGGGGGCCTCCTACGAGCAGTACTTC
CASSMLQGASYEQYF
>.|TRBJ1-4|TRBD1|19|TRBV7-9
TGTGCCAGCAGCTTAAGAGGATCCGGGACAGGTGCAACTAATGAAAAACTGTTTTTT
CASSLRGSGTGATNEKLFF
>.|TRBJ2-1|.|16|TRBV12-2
TGTGCAAGTCGCTTAGAATCGAGCGGAGGATACAATGAGCAGTTCTTC
CASRLESSGGYNEQFF
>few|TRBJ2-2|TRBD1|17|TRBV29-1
TGCAGCGTCCACCACGGGGGGACAGGGGGTGTCTTCGGGGAGCTGTTTTTT
CSVHHGGTGGVFGELFF
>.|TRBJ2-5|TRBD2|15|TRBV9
TGTGCCAGCAGCGTAGGGCCTAGCGGGAAAGAGACCCAGTACTTC
CASSVGPSGKETQYF
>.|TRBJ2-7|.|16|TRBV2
TGTGCCAGCAGCGTCGGGTCAGGGGCGTCCCATGTCGAGCAGTACTTC
CASSVGSGASHVEQYF
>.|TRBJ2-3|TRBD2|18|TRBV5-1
TGCGCCAGCAGCTCTTGGGGACTAGCGGTGACTAGCACAGATACGCAGTATTTT
CASSSWGLAVTSTDTQYF
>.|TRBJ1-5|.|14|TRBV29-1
TGCAGCGTAAAGTACAGCACGAACAATCAGCCCCAGCATTTT
CSVKYSTNNQPQHF
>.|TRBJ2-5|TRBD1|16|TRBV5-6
TGTGCCAGCAGCTTGGGGACAGGGGGAGGAGGAGAGACCCAGTACTTC
CASSLGTGGGGETQYF
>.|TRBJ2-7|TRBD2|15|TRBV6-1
TGTGCCAGCAGTGAAGCGGCTAGCGGGATCTACGAGCAGTACTTC
CASSEAASGIYEQYF
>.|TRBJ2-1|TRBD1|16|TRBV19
TGTGCCAGTAGTTCCAGGACAGGGGGCGCTTACAATGAGCAGTTCTTC
CASSSRTGGAYNEQFF
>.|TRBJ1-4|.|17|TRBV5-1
TGCGCCAGCAGCTTGGGTTTAACGGACAGACTTAATGAAAAACTGTTTTTT
CASSLGLTDRLNEKLFF
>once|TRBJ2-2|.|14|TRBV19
TGTGCCAGTAATGACTATCAGAACACCGGGGAGCTGTTTTTT
CASNDYQNTGELFF
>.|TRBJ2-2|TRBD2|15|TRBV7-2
TGTGCCAGCAGCCGCGGGAGTTCGGGGACCGGGGAGCTGTTTTTT
CASSRGSSGTGELFF
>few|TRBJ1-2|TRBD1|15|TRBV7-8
TGTGCCAGCAGCTCCAATCCCGACAGGGCCTATGGCTACACCTTC
CASSSNPDRAYGYTF
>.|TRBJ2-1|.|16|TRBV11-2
TGTGCCAGCAGCTTAGGACTTTTCGAAGGAGGGGATGAGCAGTTCTTC
CASSLGLFEGGDEQFF
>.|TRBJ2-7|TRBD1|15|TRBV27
TGTGCCAGCAGCTCTCCGGGACAGGGGACCCACGAGCAGTACTTC
CASSSPGQGTHEQYF
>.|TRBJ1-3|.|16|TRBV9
TGTGCCAGCAGCGTAGGGACAGAACACTCTGGAAACACCATATATTTT
CASSVGTEHSGNTIYF
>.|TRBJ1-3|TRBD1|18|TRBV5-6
TGTGCCAGCAGCTTCTACTGGACAGGGGATGTGGGTGGAAACACCATATATTTT
CASSFYWTGDVGGNTIYF
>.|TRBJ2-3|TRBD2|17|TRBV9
TGTGCCAGCAGCGTGGGACTAGCGGGAGGGGGGACAGATACGCAGTATTTT
CASSVGLAGGGTDTQYF
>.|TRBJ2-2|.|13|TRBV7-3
TGTGCCAGCAGCTTATTTAGTCCCGGGGAGCTGTTTTTT
CASSLFSPGELFF
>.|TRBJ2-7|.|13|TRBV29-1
TGCAGCTATCGGCGGGCAGGGGCCTACGAGCAGTACTTC
CSYRRAGAYEQYF
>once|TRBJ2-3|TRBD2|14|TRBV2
TGTGCGGACGGAGCGGGGATTATCACAGATACGCAGTATTTT
CADGAGIITDTQYF
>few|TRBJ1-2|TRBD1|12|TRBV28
TGTGCCAGCAGCCGGACAGGGAGCGGCTACACCTTC
CASSRTGSGYTF
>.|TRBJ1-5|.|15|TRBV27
TGTGCCAGCAGTCCTGACAGGAGCAATAATCAGCCCCAGCATTTT
CASSPDRSNNQPQHF
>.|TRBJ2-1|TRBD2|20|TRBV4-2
TGTGCCAGCAGCCAAGTGGGAGCCTGGACTAGCGGGAGCTCCTACAATGAGCAGTTCTTC
CASSQVGAWTSGSSYNEQFF
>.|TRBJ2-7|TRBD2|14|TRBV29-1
TGCAGCGCAACAGAGACTAGCGGGAGTTCCGAGCAGTACTTC
CSATETSGSSEQYF
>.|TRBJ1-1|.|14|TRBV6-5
TGTGCCAGCAGTCAAAATCGGGGGAACACTGAAGCTTTCTTT
CASSQNRGNTEAFF
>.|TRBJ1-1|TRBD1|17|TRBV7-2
TGTGCCAGCAGCTACCTCCGGGACAGGGGATGGAACACTGAAGCTTTCTTT
CASSYLRDRGWNTEAFF
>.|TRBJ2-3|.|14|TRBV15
TGTGCCACCAGCAGCATCACTGGGGGCGATACGCAGTATTTT
CATSSITGGDTQYF
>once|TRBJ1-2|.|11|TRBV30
TGTGCCTGGAGTGTAGGGGCTGGCTACACCTTC
CAWSVGAGYTF
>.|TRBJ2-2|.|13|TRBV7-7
TGTGCCAGCAGCTTATCCGGAGCCGGGGAGCTGTTTTTT
CASSLSGAGELFF
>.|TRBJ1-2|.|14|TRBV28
TGTGCCAGCAGTTTATTAATAGGGGGACGCGGCTACACCTTC
CASSLLIGGRGYTF
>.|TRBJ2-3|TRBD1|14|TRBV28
TGTGCCAGCAGTTTCCCGGGACAGGGGATGTTTTGGTATTTT
CASSFPGQGMFWYF
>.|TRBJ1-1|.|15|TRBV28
TGTGCCAGCAGTCCACGTCTCAGGGGGAACACTGAAGCTTTCTTT
CASSPRLRGNTEAFF
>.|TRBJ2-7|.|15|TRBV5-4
TGTGCCAGCAGTTACCCCGGAGGGGCCTCCTACGAGCAGTACTTC
CASSYPGGASYEQYF
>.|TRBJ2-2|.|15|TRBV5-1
TGCGCCAGCAGCTTTTTCCCCGCGAACACCGGGGAGCTGTTTTTT
CASSFFPANTGELFF
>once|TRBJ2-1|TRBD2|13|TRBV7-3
TGTGCCAGCAGCGTAACTAGCGTGGGTGAGCAGTTCTTC
CASSVTSVGEQFF
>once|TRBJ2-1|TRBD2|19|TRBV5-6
TGTGCCAGCAGCGGAGCTGGGACTAGCGGGACAAAATCTTACAATGAGCAGTTCTTC
CASSGAGTSGTKSYNEQFF
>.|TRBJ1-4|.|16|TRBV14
TGTGCCAGCAGCCAAGACAGGCGATCAACTAATGAAAAACTGTTTTTT
CASSQDRRSTNEKLFF
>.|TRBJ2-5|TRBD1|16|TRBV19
TGTGCCAGTAGTGCGTTGGGACAGGGGGCGCGGGAGACCCAGTACTTC
CASSALGQGARETQYF
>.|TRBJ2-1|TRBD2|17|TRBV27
TGTGCCAGCACCTTAGGATCGAGCGGGAGGTCGTACAATGAGCAGTTCTTC
CASTLGSSGRSYNEQFF
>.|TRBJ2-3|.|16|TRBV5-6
TGTGCCAGCAGCAACCGCCGCGGGCAGAGCACAGATACGCAGTATTTT
CASSNRRGQSTDTQYF
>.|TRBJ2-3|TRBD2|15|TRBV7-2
TGTGCCAGCAGCCCACCGACTAGCGCACTCGATACGCAGTATTTT
CASSPPTSALDTQYF
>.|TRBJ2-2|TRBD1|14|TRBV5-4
TGTGCCAGCAGCGGAGGGACAGGGATCGGGGAGCTGGTTTTT
CASSGGTGIGELVF
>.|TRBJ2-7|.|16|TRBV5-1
TGCGCCAGCAGCCCCGCGTTGGGGGCGATTACCTACGAGCAGTACTTC
CASSPALGAITYEQYF
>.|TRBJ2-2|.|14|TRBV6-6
TGTGCCAGCGGGGGGGCTAGGGCGGACGGGGAGCTGTTTTTT
CASGGARADGELFF
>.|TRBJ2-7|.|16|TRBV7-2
TGTGCCAGCAGCCAAAGGGAGGCGCGTACTGCCTACGAGCAGTACTTC
CASSQREARTAYEQYF
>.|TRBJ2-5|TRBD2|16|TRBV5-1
TGCGCCAGCAGCTCAGGACTAGCGGGAGGTATCGAGACCCAGTACTTC
CASSSGLAGGIETQYF
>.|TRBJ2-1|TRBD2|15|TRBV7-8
TGTGCCAGCAGCTCCACTAGCGGCTCCTACAATGAGCAGTTCTTC
CASSSTSGSYNEQFF
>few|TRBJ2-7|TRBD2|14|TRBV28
TGTGCCAGCAGGGCAAGCGGGAGACTTCGCGAGCAGTACTTC
CASRASGRLREQYF
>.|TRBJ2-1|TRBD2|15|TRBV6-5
TGTGCCACCAGGACTAGACTAGCGGTTTACAATGAGCAGTTCTTC
CATRTRLAVYNEQFF
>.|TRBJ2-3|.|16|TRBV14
TGTGCCAGCAGCATCTTTCAGGGGCCCCCCACAGATACGCAGTATTTT
CASSIFQGPPTDTQYF